Presented here are 10 T cell receptor beta chains from one specimen sequenced in a study of blood T cell repertoires in COVID-19. Clones were sequenced by immunoSEQ multiplex PCR, and TCRdb holds only the in-frame ones, with some missing. The sample records about 69,000 clones, under 85% being singletons. Sample: peripheral blood. These receptors originate from a man aged 60 to 75 with acute or convalescent COVID-19.

In this sample, this clone turned up a few times. The chain links TRBV4-3 to TRBJ1-1; TRBD1 is a possible D gene (5 bases). V was cut by 4 bases and J by 4 bases, with 13 bases left in between. Germline lookup yields CDR1 LGHNA and CDR2 YSLEER. This CDR3 is 14 amino acids long. The CDR3 nucleotides are TGCGCCAGCAGCCGCCAGGTCGGGGGCACTGAAGCTTTCTTT. It yields the protein CASSRQVGGTEAFF.

This clone came up once. The chain combines TRBV5-5 with TRBJ2-7; 10 nucleotides match TRBD1. The germline CDR1 and CDR2 sequences are SGHKS and YYEKEE (reference sequence). The ends lost 5 bases at V and 2 bases at J; junction bases unmatched: 4. This CDR3 region has 14 residues. The CDR3 is CASRGQGVPYEQYF. CDR3 sequence (DNA): TGTGCCAGCAGAGGACAGGGGGTCCCCTACGAGCAGTACTTC.

The V call is TRBV4-3, the J call TRBJ1-1; 7 bases are shared with TRBD1. V shed 4 bases, J shed 3 bases, and the junction held 8 bases outside the gene matches. Germline CDR1 reads LGHNA; CDR2 reads YSLEER. CDR3 size: 15 residues. CDR3 residues: CASSPRQGEDTEAFF. CDR3 nucleotide sequence: TGCGCCAGCAGCCCCCGACAGGGAGAGGACACTGAAGCTTTCTTT.

This clone was observed a few times. The chain links TRBV24-1 to TRBJ2-5; 9 nucleotides align to TRBD1. CDR3 length: 15 amino acids. V dropped 6 bases and J dropped 6; count of bases not matched to a gene: 10. Germline V gives CDR1 KGHDR, CDR2 SFDVKD. The CDR3 reads CATSPPTGGMQTQYF. DNA of the CDR3: TGTGCCACCAGTCCCCCGACAGGGGGAATGCAGACCCAGTACTTC.

The rearrangement uses TRBV18 and TRBJ2-6; TRBD1 matches 9 bases. This CDR3 has 19 residues. Germline V gene lookup returns CDR1 KGHSH and CDR2 LQKENI. With 3 bases clipped from V and 0 bases from J, the junction kept 9 bases outside the gene matches. The CDR3 region is CASSPTGGSFYSGANVLTF. CDR3 coding DNA: TGTGCCAGCTCACCGACAGGGGGTAGTTTTTACTCTGGGGCCAACGTCCTGACTTTC.

The chain's CDR3 is CASSTDRGGEQFF. The CDR3 nucleotides are TGTGCCAGCAGCACAGACAGGGGTGGTGAGCAGTTCTTC. The V and J genes are TRBV11-2 and TRBJ2-1; 8 positions match TRBD1. This CDR3 spans 13 amino acids. Trimming took 5 bases from V and 9 from J; bases not matched to a gene: 6. The germline CDR1 and CDR2 sequences are SGHAT and FQNNGV. Combining the CDR3 with reference TRBV11-2 and TRBJ2-1 gives the whole variable domain EAGVAQSPRYKIIEKRQSVAFWCNPISGHATLYWYQQILGQGPKLLIQFQNNGVVDDSQLPKDRFSAERLKGVDSTLKIQPAKLEDSAVYLCASSTDRGGEQFFGPGTRLTVL.

The rearrangement joins TRBV10-2 to TRBJ2-5; 12 positions match TRBD2. J lost 4 bases, V lost 6 bases, and 6 bases had no gene match. Germline CDR1 is WSHSY and CDR2 is SAAADI. CDR3 length: 15 residues. In DNA form, the CDR3 reads TGCGCCAGCAGGGGCCTAGCGGGGGGGTCAGAGACCCAGTACTTC. Its translation is CASRGLAGGSETQYF.

In nucleotides, the CDR3 is TGTGCTAGTGGTCTCCCCCGGACAGACTCTAGCACAGATACGCAGTATTTT. This translates into CASGLPRTDSSTDTQYF. The chain is built from TRBV12-5 and TRBJ2-3; the D gene is possibly TRBD1 (6 bases). Trimming stripped 5 bases from V and 0 bases from J, with 18 bases between. Germline CDR1 is LGHNT and CDR2 is FRNRAP. The CDR3 is 17 amino acids. Variable domain in full (rest from reference TRBV12-5 and TRBJ2-3): DARVTQTPRHKVTEMGQEVTMRCQPILGHNTVFWYRQTMMQGLELLAYFRNRAPLDDSGMPKDRFSAEMPDATLATLKIQPSEPRDSAVYFCASGLPRTDSSTDTQYFGPGTRLTVL.

The rearrangement links TRBV5-4 to TRBJ1-1; D remains ambiguous. Trimming stripped 0 bases from V and 7 bases from J, with 7 bases between. The CDR3 runs 12 residues. Per germline, CDR1 SGHNT and CDR2 YYREEE (reference sequence). The CDR3 spells CASSLGQVEAFF. CDR3 DNA sequence: TGTGCCAGCAGCTTGGGACAAGTTGAAGCTTTCTTT.

CDR3 coding DNA: TGTGCCAGCAGTTTAACTGGGGCCATGGGCTACGGCACTGAAGCTTTCTTT. It is translated as CASSLTGAMGYGTEAFF. The chain recombines TRBV27 with TRBJ1-1; weak D call: TRBD1 (5 bases). This CDR3 spans 17 amino acids. V dropped 2 bases and J dropped 4 bases, with 20 bases sitting between them. From germline, CDR1 is MNHEY and CDR2 SMNVEV (reference sequence).